This TCR beta chain emerged from a study of blood T cell repertoires in COVID-19. At the level of the study: T cells, B-cell-depleted T cells, or PBMCs provided the cDNA or gDNA that served as material.

Enrollees, about 18 to 95 years old, lived in about two dozen US areas. Each recovered donor of Cohort 3 presented with two negative PCRs, clearance, or symptom resolution. V was clipped by 3 bases and J by 5 bases, with 7 bases between them. CDR3 length: 12 residues. The germline CDR1 and CDR2 sequences are LNHNV and YYDKDF (reference sequence). Authors' data handling: Estimation of nucleated cell counts relied on the amplification of reference gene primers. The assay was immunoSEQ multiplex PCR, and TCRdb's table has in-frame clones only and misses some. The V and J calls and clone size come from that table; D and trimming were worked out from the DNA. The data show 150,000 to 200,000 clones, 88% seen once.

The material sequenced was PBMCs or T cells enriched from blood (not recorded which). The TCR originated in a woman aged 45-65 years who had recovered from COVID-19. The V call is TRBV15, the J call TRBJ2-5; D is uncertain. CDR3 protein: CATSRVGETQYF. The CDR3 bases are TGTGCCACCAGCAGGGTCGGGGAGACCCAGTACTTC.